Listed below are T cell receptor beta chains from one sample, sequenced in a study of T cell repertoires in cytomegalovirus infection. TCRdb used MiXCR to reprocess the reads, holding one entry per CDR3 protein. The sample consists of around 570,000 distinct CDR3 sequences, approximately 40% of them appearing once. Their antigens are not known. The input for sequencing was cultured PBMCs, taken from culture after CMV antigen stimulation. All receptors derive from a human donor in good health (CMV status not recorded). Some clones in this sample may be carry-over from other donors' samples. The CDR3 runs from the conserved cysteine through the conserved F or W. A D gene is named only where the DNA matches it firmly. Only part of the rows carry a size: once, few, many, or a class if the clone is expanded.

len	abundance	j_gene	v_gene	d_gene	CDR3aa	CDR3nt
14	once	TRBJ1-1	TRBV6-1	-	CASSEVGVNTEAFF	TGTGCCAGCAGTGAAGTTGGAGTGAACACTGAAGCTTTCTTT
13	-	TRBJ2-2	TRBV12-3/TRBV12-4	-	CASSLGASLELFF	TGTGCCAGCAGCCTGGGAGCGTCGCTGGAGCTGTTTTTT
16	-	TRBJ2-5	TRBV7-6	TRBD2	CASSRLAGEEMETQYF	TGTGCCAGCAGCCGACTAGCGGGAGAGGAAATGGAGACCCAGTACTTC
17	-	TRBJ1-6	TRBV20-1	TRBD1	CSARVPFYGQAGSPLHF	TGCAGTGCTAGAGTCCCCTTTTACGGACAGGCTGGCTCACCCCTCCACTTT
14	few	TRBJ1-5	TRBV2	-	CASRGTRGYQPQHF	TGTGCCAGCAGGGGGACCCGGGGATATCAGCCCCAGCATTTT
12	many	TRBJ2-3	TRBV7-2	-	CASSLFKDTQYF	TGTGCCAGCAGCTTATTTAAAGATACGCAGTATTTT
15	few	TRBJ2-1	TRBV7-2	-	CASSSGAVTYNEQFF	TGTGCCAGCAGCTCGGGGGCGGTTACATACAATGAGCAGTTCTTC
16	few	TRBJ2-5	TRBV7-9	TRBD1	CASSPRQGFVEETQYF	TGTGCCAGCAGCCCGAGACAGGGTTTTGTGGAAGAGACCCAGTACTTC
19	-	TRBJ2-7	TRBV27	-	CASSRHRSDIGDQTDEQYF	TGTGCCAGCAGCCGCCATAGATCCGACATAGGGGATCAAACGGACGAGCAGTACTTC
14	-	TRBJ1-1	TRBV7-2	-	CASSPGQEGTEAFF	TGTGCCAGCAGCCCAGGGCAGGAGGGCACTGAAGCTTTCTTT
16	-	TRBJ2-3	TRBV28	TRBD2	CASSALGGGWTDTQYF	TGTGCCAGCAGCGCTTTAGGCGGGGGGTGGACAGATACGCAGTATTTT
16	-	TRBJ2-2	TRBV9	TRBD1	CASSGGQLSNTGELFF	TGTGCCAGCAGCGGGGGACAGCTCTCGAACACCGGGGAGCTGTTTTTT
15	-	TRBJ2-5	TRBV5-4	-	CASGPAGSGEETQYF	TGTGCCAGCGGGCCGGCCGGGTCGGGGGAAGAGACCCAGTACTTC
16	few	TRBJ2-2	TRBV12-3/TRBV12-4	TRBD2	CASSLRLAGGTGELFF	TGTGCCAGCAGCCTCAGACTAGCGGGAGGCACCGGGGAGCTGTTTTTT
13	few	TRBJ2-7	TRBV18	-	CASSPWGGGEQYF	TGTGCCAGCTCACCTTGGGGAGGGGGCGAGCAGTACTTC
14	-	TRBJ2-5	TRBV11-2	TRBD2	CASSPSGGPSAQYF	TGTGCCAGCAGCCCTAGCGGGGGGCCATCGGCCCAGTACTTC
18	-	TRBJ2-6	TRBV7-2	TRBD1	CASSPRTGGFSGANVLTF	TGTGCCAGCAGCCCCAGGACAGGGGGCTTTTCTGGGGCCAACGTCCTGACTTTC
15	few	TRBJ2-7	TRBV7-2	TRBD2	CASSLVFGGAYEQYF	TGTGCCAGCAGCTTAGTGTTTGGGGGGGCCTACGAGCAGTACTTC
15	-	TRBJ1-3	TRBV5-3	-	CASSLGRGRGNTIYF	TGTGCCAGCAGCTTGGGACGGGGGCGAGGAAACACCATATATTTT
14	-	TRBJ2-5	TRBV7-2	TRBD1	CASSLVRTGGTQYF	TGTGCCAGCAGCTTAGTCAGGACAGGGGGGACCCAGTACTTC
13	-	TRBJ1-5	TRBV20-1	-	CSARVPGQQPQHF	TGCAGTGCTAGAGTTCCAGGGCAACAGCCCCAGCATTTT
22	few	TRBJ2-1	TRBV19	TRBD2	CASSIRDRAARPASGGYNEQFF	TGTGCCAGTAGTATCCGAGACAGGGCGGCCCGGCCGGCTAGCGGGGGCTACAATGAGCAGTTCTTC
14	-	TRBJ2-1	TRBV18	-	CASQRGSNSNEQFF	TGTGCCAGCCAGAGGGGTTCCAATAGCAATGAGCAGTTCTTC
12	few	TRBJ1-5	TRBV7-2	-	CASSYQGQPQHF	TGTGCCAGCAGCTACCAGGGTCAGCCCCAGCATTTT
15	-	TRBJ2-5	TRBV6-1	TRBD2	CASSRGGEGQETQYF	TGTGCCAGCAGTCGTGGGGGGGAAGGCCAAGAGACCCAGTACTTC
18	few	TRBJ2-3	TRBV11-2	TRBD1	CASSLGDSLNVITDTQYF	TGTGCCAGCAGCCTAGGGGACAGTCTAAACGTAATCACAGATACGCAGTATTTT